These 7 T cell receptor beta chains came from one sample sequenced in a study of cytomegalovirus exposure and HLA in healthy donors. Both 60 Vbeta primers and 13 Jbeta primers went into the PCR. Sequencing was performed with immunoSEQ multiplex PCR; in TCRdb, only in-frame clones are kept and a portion is missing. Here the sample spans around 200,000 clones, 80% to 85% being singletons. The sample comprised PBMCs. These receptor sequences come from a man in his fifties in good health and CMV-seronegative.

On this clone: Distinct nucleotide sequences in the sample also encode this CDR3. This chain connects TRBV19 to TRBJ2-7, with TRBD1 matching 8 bases. The CDR3 runs 14 residues. CDR1 is LNHDA, CDR2 SQIVND, per germline (reference sequence). V lost 3 bases to trimming and J lost 4 bases; unmatched junction nucleotides: 5. In DNA, the CDR3 is TGTGCCAGTAGTATCGGGACAGGATCGTACGAGCAGTACTTC. This gives the protein CASSIGTGSYEQYF.

The chain couples TRBV7-9 to TRBJ2-2; 12 positions match TRBD1. Losses at the gene ends were 5 bases for V and 7 bases for J; bases not matched to a gene: 8. CDR1 and CDR2 (germline): SEHNR, FQNEAQ (reference sequence). The CDR3 spans 16 residues. DNA of the CDR3: TGTGCCAGCAGCCCACCGGGACAGGGGGCGTACGGGGAGCTGTTTTTT. This gives the protein CASSPPGQGAYGELFF.

This chain uses TRBV5-1 with TRBJ2-3, with no clear D. Germline loops: CDR1 SGHRS, CDR2 YFSETQ. The CDR3 length is 13 residues. Trimming took off 4 bases at V and 0 bases at J, with 6 bases between the two ends. The CDR3 loop is CASSPLSTDTQYF. In nucleotides, the CDR3 is TGCGCCAGCAGCCCTCTAAGCACAGATACGCAGTATTTT.

The chain recombines TRBV2 with TRBJ1-1; D possibly corresponds to TRBD1 (5 bases). Germline CDR1 reads SNHLY; CDR2 reads FYNNEI. The CDR3 runs 13 residues. Trimming removed 5 bases at V and 5 bases at J, with 12 bases between. DNA of the CDR3: TGTGCCAGCAGTCGGGGGTGGAGGACTGAAGCTTTCTTT. Residues: CASSRGWRTEAFF. Combining the CDR3 with reference TRBV2 and TRBJ1-1 gives the whole variable domain EPEVTQTPSHQVTQMGQEVILRCVPISNHLYFYWYRQILGQKVEFLVSFYNNEISEKSEIFDDQFSVERPDGSNFTLKIRSTKLEDSAMYFCASSRGWRTEAFFGQGTRLTVV.

The chain uses TRBV18 and TRBJ2-5, with D tentatively TRBD2 (6 bases). Germline CDR1 reads KGHSH; CDR2 reads LQKENI. V lost 5 bases, J lost 0 bases, and 10 bases lay in between. The CDR3 length is 14 residues. The CDR3 DNA is TGTGCCAGCTCAGTAGCTAGCGACCAAGAGACCCAGTACTTC. This gives the protein CASSVASDQETQYF.

This clone was seen ten or more times. The chain has TRBV7-2 and TRBJ1-1, with TRBD1 matching 11 bases. J lost 11 bases, V lost 4 bases, and 6 bases had no gene match. The germline gives CDR1 SGHTA, CDR2 FQGNSA. CDR3 size: 13 residues. This CDR3 reads CASSYRTGGLAFF. The CDR3 nucleotides read TGTGCCAGCAGCTACCGGACAGGGGGCTTGGCTTTCTTT.

The table lists this clone with a count of one. The DNA of the CDR3 is TGTGCCAGTAGTACCCAGGGGAAAGTAATCAATCAGCCCCAGCATTTT. Encoded protein: CASSTQGKVINQPQHF. The rearrangement links TRBV19 to TRBJ1-5; a possible D gene is TRBD1 (6 bases). The CDR3 has 16 residues. V was trimmed by 4 bases and J by 3 bases, leaving 16 bases between them. In germline, CDR1 is LNHDA, CDR2 SQIVND (reference sequence).